This TCR beta chain was recorded in a study of human thymus T cells. With respect to this clone: Its specificity is not known.

During surgery, about 0.5-1 mL peripheral blood was drawn from four of eight donors. Clones were sequenced by immunoSEQ multiplex PCR, and TCRdb holds only the in-frame ones, with some missing. The data hold tens of thousands of clones, with more than 85% observed a single time. General study points: Thymic as well as blood repertoires seemed to favor certain V and J genes unevenly.

The receptor was isolated from a girl in the first two years of life with a congenital heart defect but otherwise immunologically healthy. The sequenced sample was blood.

This chain's CDR3 is CASSQGQGDTGELFF. The CDR3 DNA sequence: TGTGCCAGCAGCCAAGGACAGGGGGACACCGGGGAGCTGTTTTTT. The chain carries TRBV4-2 and TRBJ2-2; TRBD1 agrees at 9 bases. With V trimmed by 1 base and J by 3 bases, 0 bases remained unmatched. CDR3 length: 15 residues. CDR1 is LGHNA, CDR2 YNFKEQ, per germline.